A single T cell receptor (beta chain) is shown here with its context. The data derive from a study of shared clonotypes between healthy human individuals. Germline loops: CDR1 SEHNR, CDR2 FQNEAQ (reference sequence). J gave up 8 bases and V 4 bases, and 12 bases lay outside the gene matches. This CDR3 comprises 16 residues. The naive CD8 population came from CD45RO-negative cells selected for CCR7, without terminally differentiated effector memory CD45RA+ cells. Repertoires were generated with immunoSEQ multiplex PCR, while TCRdb's copy carries only in-frame clones and drops some. The sample contains millions of clones, 85% to 95% of which appear only once.

The TCR was taken from a man aged 18-30 years in good health. Some clones in this sample may be carry-over from other donors' samples. This chain joins TRBV7-9 and TRBJ1-2; 11 bases match TRBD1. The sample taken for sequencing was naive CD8+ T cells from PBMCs. CDR3 loop: CASSSRPGQGVGGYTF. CDR3 nucleotides: TGTGCCAGCAGCTCCCGTCCGGGACAGGGGGTGGGAGGCTACACCTTC.